This note documents a single T cell receptor beta chain sequence. The antigen remains undetermined. A much more abundant neighbour one base away suggests this may be a read error. This entry comes from a study of response to subunit inactivated influenza vaccine. The study's findings and limits: Few additional T cells are recruited per seasonal influenza vaccination, authors suggested.

The CDR3 consists of 19 residues. A single record per CDR3 protein comes from TCRdb applying MiXCR to the RT-PCR reads. Among hundreds of thousands of distinct CDR3 sequences listed, 21% were seen once. Sequencing was performed on PBMCs from blood, taken approximately 20 months after vaccination. V and J are TRBV12-3 or TRBV12-4 and TRBJ1-4; tentative D call: TRBD1 (6 bases). The receptor's source is a man between 50 and 69 years old who received an inactivated influenza vaccine. The CDR3 here is CAISLVRGRGRLRNEKLFF. The CDR3 region has the DNA TGTGCCATCAGTTTAGTCCGGGGCAGGGGCAGGTTACGGAACGAAAAACTGTTTTTT.